These T cell receptor beta chains were read from a single sample in a study of blood T cell repertoires in COVID-19. Profiled with immunoSEQ multiplex PCR; TCRdb holds only in-frame clones, not every one. This sample has 210,000 or so clones; roughly 76% occur once, and the top ten carry around 4.7%. Sequencing was done on a sample of peripheral blood. The source is a human donor in a cohort sampled during active COVID-19. Each CDR3 is given with its conserved first and last residue. D genes are given only for firm matches. The size of a clone is reported for some rows only, either as once, few or many, or as a class for expanded clones.

J	V	D	size	CDR3	DNA
TRBJ1-4	TRBV6-6	TRBD1	-	CASSYSGQGGKKLFF	TGTGCCAGCAGTTACTCGGGACAGGGAGGGAAAAAACTGTTTTTT
TRBJ2-5	TRBV29-1	TRBD1	-	CSVEDRQGGETQYF	TGCAGCGTTGAAGACCGACAGGGGGGAGAGACCCAGTACTTC
TRBJ2-1	TRBV3-1/TRBV3-2	-	-	CASRPTRGEQFF	TGTGCCAGCAGACCGACCCGAGGTGAGCAGTTCTTC
TRBJ1-4	TRBV6-4	TRBD1	-	CASRGTDATNEKLFF	TGTGCCAGCAGGGGGACAGATGCAACTAATGAAAAACTGTTTTTT
TRBJ1-1	TRBV29-1	-	-	CSASSTGPTEAFF	TGCAGCGCATCATCCACAGGGCCCACTGAAGCTTTCTTT
TRBJ1-4	TRBV4-3	-	-	CASSQGPWGEFNEKLFF	TGCGCCAGCAGCCAAGGACCCTGGGGGGAGTTCAATGAAAAACTGTTTTTT
TRBJ1-1	TRBV7-6	-	-	CASSPNRAGEAFF	TGTGCCAGCAGCCCCAACCGTGCGGGGGAAGCTTTCTTT
TRBJ2-3	TRBV19	TRBD2	-	CASSMGLAGGVRPDTQYF	TGTGCCAGTAGTATGGGCCTAGCGGGAGGAGTTCGCCCAGATACGCAGTATTTT
TRBJ2-5	TRBV6-2/TRBV6-3	TRBD2	once	CASSRLAGQETQYF	TGTGCCAGCAGTCGTCTAGCGGGGCAAGAGACCCAGTACTTC
TRBJ1-3	TRBV4-3	-	-	CASSQERGEVSGNTIYF	TGCGCCAGCAGCCAAGAACGGGGGGAGGTTTCTGGAAACACCATATATTTT
TRBJ2-7	TRBV18	TRBD2	few	CASSAGVGFYEQYF	TGTGCCAGCTCCGCGGGGGTCGGCTTCTACGAGCAGTACTTC
TRBJ2-7	TRBV7-3	TRBD1	many	CASSLAGQGYEQYF	TGTGCCAGCAGTCTCGCTGGACAGGGGTACGAGCAGTACTTC
TRBJ2-7	TRBV18	-	-	CASSLQVSYEQYF	TGTGCCAGCTCACTGCAGGTTTCCTACGAGCAGTACTTC
TRBJ2-3	TRBV5-1	-	once	CASRGGVSTDTQYF	TGCGCCAGCAGGGGAGGTGTGAGCACAGATACGCAGTATTTT
TRBJ2-6	TRBV5-4	-	-	CASSLGLSGANVLTF	TGTGCCAGCAGCTTGGGGCTCTCTGGGGCCAACGTCCTGACTTTC
TRBJ1-1	TRBV29-1	-	-	CSVTDSNTEAFF	TGCAGCGTCACCGACAGTAACACTGAAGCTTTCTTT
TRBJ2-7	TRBV19	-	few	CASSLTPTGRYEQYF	TGTGCCAGTAGTCTAACACCGACAGGCCGCTACGAGCAGTACTTC
TRBJ2-7	TRBV5-1	TRBD1	-	CASSLVTGPSYEQYF	TGCGCCAGCAGCTTGGTGACAGGGCCCTCCTACGAGCAGTACTTC
TRBJ2-2	TRBV7-9	TRBD1	-	CASSYVPGQSTGELFF	TGTGCCAGCAGCTATGTACCGGGACAGAGCACCGGGGAGCTGTTTTTT
TRBJ1-2	TRBV5-8	-	-	CASSSMTGRSAYGYTF	TGTGCCAGCAGCTCGATGACAGGCCGAAGCGCCTATGGCTACACCTTC
TRBJ2-2	TRBV4-1	-	few	CASKPQGWGSGELFF	TGCGCCAGCAAACCGCAGGGATGGGGCTCCGGGGAGCTGTTTTTT
TRBJ2-7	TRBV5-6	-	-	CASSALTGISSYEQYF	TGTGCCAGCAGCGCGCTAACAGGGATTAGCTCCTACGAGCAGTACTTC
TRBJ1-2	TRBV6-1	-	few	CASIEAPAANYGYTF	TGTGCCAGCATTGAAGCGCCTGCGGCTAACTATGGCTACACCTTC
TRBJ2-7	TRBV28	TRBD1	many	CASSFVGTGLGEQYF	TGTGCCAGCAGTTTCGTCGGGACAGGGTTAGGCGAGCAGTACTTC
TRBJ2-2	TRBV19	-	-	CASSIVPDTGELFF	TGTGCCAGTAGTATAGTTCCAGATACCGGGGAGCTGTTTTTT
TRBJ1-1	TRBV4-3	TRBD1	-	CASSQGATGGAGAFF	TGCGCCAGCAGCCAAGGAGCGACAGGGGGCGCGGGGGCTTTCTTT
TRBJ2-7	TRBV21-1	-	few	CASSKATGTGATYEQYF	TGTGCCAGCAGCAAAGCTACTGGGACAGGGGCAACCTACGAGCAGTACTTC
TRBJ2-7	TRBV7-2	TRBD2	once	CASSGRTSGPGEQYF	TGTGCCAGCAGCGGCCGGACTAGCGGCCCCGGCGAGCAGTACTTC
TRBJ1-5	TRBV19	-	-	CASSQGMHSNQPQHF	TGTGCCAGTAGTCAGGGGATGCATAGCAATCAGCCCCAGCATTTT
TRBJ2-3	TRBV7-2	-	-	CASSRPDSNTQYF	TGTGCCAGCAGCCGACCGGACTCAAATACGCAGTATTTT
TRBJ2-3	TRBV21-1	-	-	CASTPTVSTDTQYF	TGTGCCAGCACCCCGACAGTTAGCACAGATACGCAGTATTTT
TRBJ2-7	TRBV3-1/TRBV3-2	TRBD1	-	CASSPRTGKTYEQYF	TGTGCCAGCAGCCCCAGGACAGGGAAAACCTACGAGCAGTACTTC
TRBJ2-7	TRBV7-2	TRBD2	-	CASSLEPRTTGTRREQYF	TGTGCCAGCAGCTTAGAGCCCCGGACAACCGGGACTAGACGCGAGCAGTACTTC
TRBJ2-7	TRBV5-1	-	few	CASSLLQGTSYEQYF	TGCGCCAGCAGCTTGCTCCAGGGGACGTCCTACGAGCAGTACTTC
TRBJ1-3	TRBV9	-	once	CASSPQNRVSGNTIYF	TGTGCCAGCAGCCCCCAAAATCGGGTCTCTGGAAACACCATATATTTT
TRBJ1-4	TRBV5-1	TRBD1	-	CASTVGGAANEKLFF	TGCGCCAGCACGGTAGGGGGCGCGGCTAATGAAAAACTGTTTTTT
TRBJ1-1	TRBV5-1	TRBD1	-	CASSDRQGELMNTEAFF	TGCGCCAGCTCCGACCGGCAGGGGGAACTCATGAACACTGAAGCTTTCTTT
TRBJ1-1	TRBV10-1	TRBD1	-	CASSDKGTGTFAEAFF	TGCGCCAGCAGTGATAAAGGGACAGGGACTTTCGCTGAAGCTTTCTTT
TRBJ1-2	TRBV4-3	TRBD1	-	CASSQDAGGGYTF	TGCGCCAGCAGCCAAGATGCAGGGGGAGGCTACACCTTC
TRBJ1-2	TRBV18	TRBD1	-	CASSPLDREVGYTF	TGTGCCAGCTCACCATTGGACAGGGAGGTTGGCTACACCTTC
TRBJ2-7	TRBV3-1/TRBV3-2	-	-	CASSQDNPGISYEQYF	TGTGCCAGCAGCCAAGATAATCCGGGGATCTCCTACGAGCAGTACTTC
TRBJ1-5	TRBV10-1	TRBD1	-	CASSGTGVNQPQHF	TGCGCCAGCTCCGGGACAGGAGTCAATCAGCCCCAGCATTTT